This TCR beta chain is from a study of CD8 T cells in Susac syndrome. Study results and caveats: The authors acknowledged that the study's TCR sequencing and HLA analysis involved relatively few individuals. The peak of CD8+ clonal expansion in Susac was seen in TEMRA cells and active patients.

TEMRA cells were enriched by FACS, while CD8+ and CD4+ T cells were obtained through a negative isolation that was performed magnetically. With random hexamers, about 0.5 to 1 ug RNA was reverse transcribed. Across 54 Vbeta and 13 Jbeta, immunoSEQ multiplex PCR amplified TCR beta CDR3. TCRdb processed the immunoSEQ multiplex PCR reads anew with MiXCR; each CDR3 protein has one entry. Here the sample spans about 82,000 distinct CDR3 sequences, around 96% being singletons. As regards this clonotype: Its antigen is currently unknown.

This clonotype originated in a human donor with Susac syndrome. Sequencing used CD8+ T cells from PBMCs.

CDR3 region: CASSQGTASTDTQYF. CDR3 DNA sequence: TGCGCCAGCAGCCAAGGGACCGCTAGCACAGATACGCAGTATTTT. The chain has TRBV4-3 and TRBJ2-3; D unclear. The CDR3 spans 15 residues. The V end lost 1 base, the J end lost 0 bases, and 8 bases lay between the germline ends. Looked up from germline, CDR1 is LGHNA and CDR2 is YSLEER.